This T cell receptor (beta chain) was found in a study of response to subunit inactivated influenza vaccine. CDR1 and CDR2 (germline): SEHNR, FQNEAQ (reference sequence). There are 16 residues in the CDR3. V lost 0 bases and J lost 4; bases outside the gene matches: 4. Findings and caveats of the study: It was the authors' suggestion that each seasonal influenza vaccination recruits few new T cells.

Ten or more counts support this clonotype. Antigen unknown. MiXCR, run by TCRdb on the RT-PCR reads, gives a single entry per CDR3 protein. The table shows 150,000 or so distinct CDR3 sequences, with around 10% occurring only once. The TCR comes from a man between 50 and 69 years old who received an inactivated influenza vaccine. V gene TRBV7-9 combines with J gene TRBJ2-2; 8 nucleotides agree with TRBD2. This specimen was CD8+ T cells sorted from PBMCs, taken about 23 months after vaccination. The CDR3 nucleotides are TGTGCCAGCAGCTTAGCGCCGGGAGGGAGCACCGGGGAGCTGTTTTTT. It is translated as CASSLAPGGSTGELFF. The whole variable domain, filled in from reference TRBV7-9 and TRBJ2-2, reads DTGVSQNPRHKITKRGQNVTFRCDPISEHNRLYWYRQTLGQGPEFLTYFQNEAQLEKSRLLSDRFSAERPKGSFSTLEIQRTEQGDSAMYLCASSLAPGGSTGELFFGEGSRLTVL.